Following are 21 T cell receptor beta chains from one sample sequenced in a study of CD8+CD57+ T cells in acquired aplastic anemia. CDR3 and TCR beta VDJ profiling relied on genomic DNA as the template. TCRdb re-derived calls from the reads in MiXCR, one entry per CDR3 protein. The sample has over 150,000 distinct CDR3 sequences; 70% to 75% are singletons. Patients chosen for sequencing had CD8+CD57+ cells that had expanded, as shown by flow cytometry. Sequenced: sorted CD4+, CD8+, or CD8+CD57+ T cells (not recorded which) from PBMCs. The receptors originated from a human donor with aplastic anemia.

Turning to this clonotype: This CDR3 is missing its conserved last phenylalanine or tryptophan, likely due to a read error. Because the CDR3's place on the DNA is in doubt, the DNA is left out and the CDR3 is given as listed by TCRdb. The rearrangement joins TRBV11-2 to TRBJ2-2; the table's D call, TRBD2, was not checked against the DNA. The CDR3 comprises 16 residues, both ends counted. Germline CDR1 SGHAT, CDR2 FQNNGV. The chain's CDR3 is CASSLDKREEHRGAVV.

This clonotype showed up many times. The V call is TRBV6-1, the J call TRBJ1-6; 8 bases align to TRBD1. With 6 bases clipped from V and 7 bases from J, the junction kept 8 bases outside the gene matches. In germline, CDR1 is MNHNS, CDR2 SASEGT. CDR3 length: 15 residues. DNA for the CDR3: TGTGCCAGCAGATTTGGACAGGGCGACAATTCACCCCTCCACTTT. Its protein product is CASRFGQGDNSPLHF.

The V and J genes are TRBV5-8 and TRBJ1-5; D is unclear. V was clipped by 2 bases and J by 2 bases, with 11 bases between them. This CDR3 has 15 residues. CDR1 is SGHTS and CDR2 is YDEGEE in the germline V gene. In DNA form, the CDR3 reads TGTGCCAGCAGCTTTCAAGGTGGCGGCAATCAGCCCCAGCATTTT. Translated: CASSFQGGGNQPQHF.

The rearrangement uses TRBV7-2 and TRBJ2-1; 9 bases align to TRBD2. The J segment lost 10 bases and the V segment lost 6 bases, leaving 10 bases of the junction unmatched. The CDR3 is 14 residues long. Germline values: CDR1 SGHTA, CDR2 FQGNSA. CDR3 nucleotide sequence: TGTGCCAGCAGGAACCCGGGACTAGCAAGGGAGCAGTTCTTC. Residues: CASRNPGLAREQFF. Complete variable domain (other parts from reference TRBV7-2 and TRBJ2-1): GAGVSQSPSNKVTEKGKDVELRCDPISGHTALYWYRQSLGQGLEFLIYFQGNSAPDKSGLPSDRFSAERTGGSVSTLTIQRTQQEDSAVYLCASRNPGLAREQFFGPGTRLTVL.

The rearrangement links TRBV10-3 to TRBJ2-3, with 13 positions matching TRBD2. Trimming at V came to 6 bases and at J to 10 bases, leaving 13 bases not matched to a gene. This CDR3 comprises 16 residues. The V gene's germline CDR1 is ENHRY and CDR2 SYGVKD. The CDR3 loop is CAISGGLAGTQVAQYF. CDR3 in DNA: TGTGCCATCAGCGGGGGACTAGCGGGGACTCAGGTAGCGCAGTATTTT.

The chain is built from TRBV15 and TRBJ2-7; the match to TRBD2 covers 8 bases. Germline trimming cut 0 bases from V and 9 bases from J; bases unmatched to any gene: 10. Germline V gene data show CDR1 as LNHNV and CDR2 as YYDKDF (reference sequence). The CDR3 has 15 amino acids. CDR3 protein: CATSRDREGSEGQYF. The CDR3 DNA reads TGTGCCACCAGCAGAGATCGGGAGGGTTCTGAAGGGCAGTACTTC.

The chain joins TRBV12-3 or TRBV12-4 to TRBJ1-2, with 7 bases that match TRBD1. The CDR3 is made up of 15 amino acids. Trimming cost V 2 bases and J 2 bases; bases outside gene matches: 5. CDR3 bases: TGTGCCAGCAGTTTAAGGGTCAGGGGGAACTATGGCTACACCTTC. This codes for CASSLRVRGNYGYTF.

This clonotype was recorded a few times. The chain recombines TRBV30 with TRBJ2-7; 10 positions match TRBD1. Germline assignment: CDR1 GTSNPN and CDR2 SVGIG (reference sequence). V lost 2 bases and J lost 5; bases outside the gene matches: 12. The CDR3 is 16 residues long. CDR3 nucleotides: TGTGCCTGGAGTTGGGGACCGGGACAGGGGCGCCACGAGCAGTACTTC. This gives the protein CAWSWGPGQGRHEQYF.

The rearrangement uses TRBV19 and TRBJ2-3; D might be TRBD2 (6 bases). V was cut by 6 bases and J by 2 bases, with 12 bases left in between. The CDR3 spans 14 residues. The V gene's germline CDR1 is LNHDA and CDR2 SQIVND (reference sequence). The CDR3 DNA reads TGTGCCAGTAGCGGGACTGGGCTCACAGATACGCAGTATTTT. Protein product: CASSGTGLTDTQYF.

J is TRBJ2-2 and V is TRBV7-2, with D tentatively TRBD1 or TRBD2 (6 bases each). Germline V gives CDR1 SGHTA, CDR2 FQGNSA. The CDR3 has 20 residues. V gave up 5 bases and J gave up 4 bases, with 29 bases separating them. The CDR3 sequence: CASSGARRWGARIPTGELFF. In DNA form, the CDR3 reads TGTGCCAGCAGCGGGGCTAGGCGGTGGGGGGCCCGGATTCCCACCGGGGAGCTGTTTTTT. Together with reference TRBV7-2 and TRBJ2-2, the CDR3 gives the full variable domain: GAGVSQSPSNKVTEKGKDVELRCDPISGHTALYWYRQSLGQGLEFLIYFQGNSAPDKSGLPSDRFSAERTGGSVSTLTIQRTQQEDSAVYLCASSGARRWGARIPTGELFFGEGSRLTVL.

This chain links TRBV7-4 with TRBJ1-2; the D gene is possibly TRBD1 (6 bases). The CDR3 sequence is 16 residues long. Looked up from germline, CDR1 is SGHVT and CDR2 is SQSDAQ. V was trimmed by 5 bases and J by 0 bases, leaving 16 bases between them. The CDR3 spells CASSLVRGAPNYGYTF. CDR3 DNA sequence: TGTGCCAGCAGCCTCGTTCGGGGGGCTCCTAACTATGGCTACACCTTC.

Only one count was recorded for this clonotype. This chain joins TRBV4-1 and TRBJ2-3; 9 positions agree with TRBD2. The germline V gene encodes CDR1 MGHRA and CDR2 YSYEKL. CDR3 length equals 17 residues. The junction had 7 bases not matched to a gene; V was cut back by 1 base and J by 2 bases. CDR3 nucleotide sequence: TGCGCCAGCAGCCAAGCCCTACTAGCGGGCCTCACAGATACGCAGTATTTT. Translating it yields CASSQALLAGLTDTQYF.

The gene calls are TRBV6-4 and TRBJ2-3, with D perhaps assigned TRBD1 or TRBD2 (5 bases each). Deletions cut 2 bases from V and 0 bases from J, with 9 bases between. The CDR3 is 15 residues long. Germline V gene lookup returns CDR1 MRHNA and CDR2 SNTAGT. CDR3 region: CASSDRDGSTDTQYF. For the CDR3, the DNA is TGTGCCAGCAGTGACAGGGACGGGAGCACAGATACGCAGTATTTT.

V and J are TRBV7-6 and TRBJ2-7, with TRBD1 matching over 7 bases. Germline CDR1 SGHVS, CDR2 FNYEAQ. The V segment lost 5 bases and the J segment 4 bases; nucleotides outside the gene matches: 11. The CDR3 totals 15 residues. The CDR3 region has the DNA TGTGCCAGCAGCCTACAGACAGGGAATGGTTACGAGCAGTACTTC. Its protein is CASSLQTGNGYEQYF.

The chain carries TRBV20-1 and TRBJ2-7, with 7 bases that match TRBD2. The CDR3 is 16 residues long. J was trimmed by 5 bases and V by 6 bases; bases with no gene match: 19. CDR1 DFQATT and CDR2 SNEGSKA come from the germline V gene (reference sequence). CDR3: CSADTSEWEGLDEQYF. The CDR3 nucleotides read TGCAGTGCAGATACCTCTGAGTGGGAGGGCCTTGACGAGCAGTACTTC.

To note about this clonotype: The junction does not match germline at one end; this may be a read error. This chain connects TRBV19 to TRBJ2-1; 10 bases are a match to TRBD2. CDR1 LNHDA and CDR2 SQIVND come from the germline V gene (reference sequence). The CDR3 runs 19 residues. The CDR3 DNA follows: TGTGCCGGTAGTTCCGGGACAGTCTCCACTAGCGGGGCTTTAAATGAGCAGTTCTTC. Encoded protein: CAGSSGTVSTSGALNEQFF.

As concerns this clonotype: A much larger clonotype is one base distant, so this may be a read error. This chain joins TRBV6-2 or TRBV6-3 and TRBJ2-5, with 7 bases lining up with TRBD2. The germline V gene has CDR1 MNHEY and CDR2 SVGEGT. The CDR3 has 12 amino acids. J was trimmed by 4 bases and V by 10 bases; bases with no gene match: 6. The CDR3 loop reads CAIGLELETQYF. The CDR3 nucleotides are TGTGCCATTGGACTAGAGTTAGAGACCCAGTACTTC.

The chain recombines TRBV12-3 or TRBV12-4 with TRBJ1-2; the match to TRBD1 covers 7 bases. The CDR3 covers 14 residues. V lost 5 bases to trimming and J lost 2 bases; unmatched junction nucleotides: 5. The DNA for the CDR3 is TGTGCCAGCAGTCGGACCAGGGGGAACTATGGCTACACCTTC. Translating it yields CASSRTRGNYGYTF.

On this clonotype: One end of the junction fails to match germline, which may point to a read error. The chain uses TRBV5-1 and TRBJ1-6; a weak D match, TRBD1 (5 bases). The CDR3 contains 15 residues. Looked up from germline, CDR1 is SGHRS and CDR2 is YFSETQ. The CDR3 loop reads CASSLDGTFNSPLHF. The CDR3 coding sequence is TGTGCCAGCAGCTTGGACGGGACCTTTAATTCACCCCTCCACTTT.

The J gene is TRBJ2-7, the V gene TRBV2, with 8 bases identical to TRBD1. CDR3 length equals 14 residues. V was pared by 7 bases and J by 1 base, with 6 bases of the junction left unmatched. Germline CDR1 SNHLY, CDR2 FYNNEI. The CDR3 region is CASKPQGASYEQYF. Written as DNA, the CDR3 is TGTGCCAGCAAGCCTCAGGGGGCTTCCTACGAGCAGTACTTC.

The table lists this clonotype with a count of one. The V call is TRBV19, the J call TRBJ1-5, with D maybe TRBD1 (5 bases). The CDR3 totals 14 residues. V was cut by 8 bases and J by 0 bases, with 11 bases left in between. Germline V gives CDR1 LNHDA, CDR2 SQIVND (reference sequence). The CDR3 nucleotides read TGTGCCAGTGGGGGAGAGGATAGCAATCAGCCCCAGCATTTT. It translates to CASGGEDSNQPQHF.